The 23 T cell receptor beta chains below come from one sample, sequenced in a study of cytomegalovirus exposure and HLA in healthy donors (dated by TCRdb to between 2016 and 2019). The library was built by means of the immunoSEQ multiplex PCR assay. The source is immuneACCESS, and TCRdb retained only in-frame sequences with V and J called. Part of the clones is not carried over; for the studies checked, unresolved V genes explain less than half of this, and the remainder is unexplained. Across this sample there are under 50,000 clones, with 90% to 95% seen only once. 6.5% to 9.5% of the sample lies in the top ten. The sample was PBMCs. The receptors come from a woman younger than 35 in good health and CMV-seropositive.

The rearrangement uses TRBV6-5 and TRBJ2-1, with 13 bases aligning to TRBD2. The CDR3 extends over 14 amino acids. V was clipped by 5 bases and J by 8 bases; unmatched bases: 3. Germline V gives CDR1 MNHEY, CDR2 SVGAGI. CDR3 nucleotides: TGTGCCAGCAGTAGGACTAGCGGGAGCCATGAGCAGTTCTTC. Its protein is CASSRTSGSHEQFF.

As DNA, the CDR3 is TGTGCCAGCAGTGCACAGGGGATGGCAGATACGCAGTATTTT. This codes for CASSAQGMADTQYF. This chain links TRBV6-4 with TRBJ2-3, with 7 bases fitting TRBD1. V lost 4 bases to trimming and J lost 4 bases; unmatched junction nucleotides: 5. The CDR3 spans 14 residues. Looked up from germline, CDR1 is MRHNA and CDR2 is SNTAGT.

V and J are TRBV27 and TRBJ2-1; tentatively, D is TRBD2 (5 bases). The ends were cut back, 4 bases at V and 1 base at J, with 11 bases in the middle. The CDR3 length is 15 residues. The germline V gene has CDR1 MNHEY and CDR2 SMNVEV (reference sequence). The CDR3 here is CASSYVPGSYNEQFF. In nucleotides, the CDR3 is TGTGCCAGCAGTTATGTCCCGGGATCCTACAATGAGCAGTTCTTC.

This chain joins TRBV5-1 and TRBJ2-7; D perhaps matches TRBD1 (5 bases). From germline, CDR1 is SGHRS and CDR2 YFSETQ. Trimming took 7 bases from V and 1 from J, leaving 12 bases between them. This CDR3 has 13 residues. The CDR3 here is CASSQVPSYEQYF. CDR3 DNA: TGCGCCAGCTCACAGGTTCCGTCCTACGAGCAGTACTTC.

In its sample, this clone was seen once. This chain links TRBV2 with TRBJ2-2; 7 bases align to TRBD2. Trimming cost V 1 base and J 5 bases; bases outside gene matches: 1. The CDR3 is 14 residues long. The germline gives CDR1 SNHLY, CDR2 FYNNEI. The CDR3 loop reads CASSEVGGTGELFF. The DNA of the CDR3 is TGTGCCAGCAGTGAAGTGGGGGGGACCGGGGAGCTGTTTTTT.

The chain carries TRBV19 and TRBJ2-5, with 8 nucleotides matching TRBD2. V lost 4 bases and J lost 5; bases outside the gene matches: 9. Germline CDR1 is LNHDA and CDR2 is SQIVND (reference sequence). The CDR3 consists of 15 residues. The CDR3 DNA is TGTGCCAGTAGTAACGCCCGGGAGGGGACCGAGACCCAGTACTTC. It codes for CASSNAREGTETQYF.

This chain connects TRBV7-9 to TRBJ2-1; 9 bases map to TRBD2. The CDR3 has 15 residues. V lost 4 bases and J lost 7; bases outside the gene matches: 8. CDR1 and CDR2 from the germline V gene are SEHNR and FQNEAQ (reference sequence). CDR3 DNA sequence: TGTGCCAGCAGCTCATTAGCGGGGGCTCGGAATGAGCAGTTCTTC. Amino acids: CASSSLAGARNEQFF.

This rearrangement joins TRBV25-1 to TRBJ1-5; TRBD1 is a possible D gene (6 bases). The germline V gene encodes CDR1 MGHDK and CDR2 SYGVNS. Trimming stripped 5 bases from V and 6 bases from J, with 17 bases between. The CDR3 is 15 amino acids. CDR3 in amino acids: CASSPFGQGPQPQHF. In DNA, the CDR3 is TGTGCCAGCAGTCCCTTCGGTCAGGGGCCTCAGCCCCAGCATTTT.

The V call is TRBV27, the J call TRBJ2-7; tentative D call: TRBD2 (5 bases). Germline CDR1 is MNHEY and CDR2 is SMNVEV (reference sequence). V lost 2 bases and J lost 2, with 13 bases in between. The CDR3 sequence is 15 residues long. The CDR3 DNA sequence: TGTGCCAGCAGTTTAAGGTCGGGGATCACCTACGAGCAGTACTTC. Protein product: CASSLRSGITYEQYF.

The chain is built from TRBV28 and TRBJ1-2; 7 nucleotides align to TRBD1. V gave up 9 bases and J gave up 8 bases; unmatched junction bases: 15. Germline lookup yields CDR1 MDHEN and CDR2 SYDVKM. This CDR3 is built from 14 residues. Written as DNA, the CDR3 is TGTGCCAGTGACCCTCCGGGACAGACCAAAGGCTACACCTTC. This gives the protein CASDPPGQTKGYTF.

The CDR3 nucleotides read TGTGCCAGCAGGGAAATGGGACTAGCTCAAGAGACCCAGTACTTC. It translates to CASREMGLAQETQYF. The V call is TRBV27, the J call TRBJ2-5, with 9 nucleotides matching TRBD2. The J segment lost 2 bases and the V segment lost 6 bases, leaving 7 bases of the junction unmatched. The CDR3 runs to 15 residues. The germline CDR1 and CDR2 sequences are MNHEY and SMNVEV (reference sequence).

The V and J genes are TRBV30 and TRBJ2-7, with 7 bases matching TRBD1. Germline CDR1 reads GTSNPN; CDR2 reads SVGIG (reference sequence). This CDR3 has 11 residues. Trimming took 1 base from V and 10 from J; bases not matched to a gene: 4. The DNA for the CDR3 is TGTGCCTGGAGTGGAACAGGGGCTCAGTACTTC. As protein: CAWSGTGAQYF. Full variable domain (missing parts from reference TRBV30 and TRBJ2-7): SQTIHQWPATLVQPVGSPLSLECTVEGTSNPNLYWYRQAAGRGLQLLFYSVGIGQISSEVPQNLSASRPQDRQFILSSKKLLLSDSGFYLCAWSGTGAQYFGPGTRLTVT.

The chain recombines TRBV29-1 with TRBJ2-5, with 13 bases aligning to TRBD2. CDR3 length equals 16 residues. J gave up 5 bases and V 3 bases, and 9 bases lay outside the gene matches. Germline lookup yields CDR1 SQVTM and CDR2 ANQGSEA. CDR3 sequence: CSVDLRETSGRETQYF. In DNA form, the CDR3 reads TGCAGCGTTGACCTAAGGGAGACTAGCGGGAGGGAGACCCAGTACTTC.

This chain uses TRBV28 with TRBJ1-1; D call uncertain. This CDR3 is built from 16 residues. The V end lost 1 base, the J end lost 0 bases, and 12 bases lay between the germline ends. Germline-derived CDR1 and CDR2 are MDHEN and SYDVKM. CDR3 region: CASSLSDTVMNTEAFF. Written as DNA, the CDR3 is TGTGCCAGCAGTTTATCCGATACAGTGATGAACACTGAAGCTTTCTTT.

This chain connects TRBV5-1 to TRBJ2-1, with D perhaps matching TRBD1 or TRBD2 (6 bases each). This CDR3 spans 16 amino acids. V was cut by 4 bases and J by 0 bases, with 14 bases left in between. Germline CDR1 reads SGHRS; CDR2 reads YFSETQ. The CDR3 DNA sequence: TGCGCCAGCAGCGTGGGGGGACACAGCTCCTACAATGAGCAGTTCTTC. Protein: CASSVGGHSSYNEQFF. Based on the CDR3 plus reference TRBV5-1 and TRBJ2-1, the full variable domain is KAGVTQTPRYLIKTRGQQVTLSCSPISGHRSVSWYQQTPGQGLQFLFEYFSETQRNKGNFPGRFSGRQFSNSRSEMNVSTLELGDSALYLCASSVGGHSSYNEQFFGPGTRLTVL.

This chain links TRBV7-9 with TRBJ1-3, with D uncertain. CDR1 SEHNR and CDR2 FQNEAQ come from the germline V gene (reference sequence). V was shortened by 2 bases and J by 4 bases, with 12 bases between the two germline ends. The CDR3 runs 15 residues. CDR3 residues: CASSLWQRSGNTIYF. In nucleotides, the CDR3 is TGTGCCAGCAGCTTATGGCAGAGGAGCGGAAACACCATATATTTT.

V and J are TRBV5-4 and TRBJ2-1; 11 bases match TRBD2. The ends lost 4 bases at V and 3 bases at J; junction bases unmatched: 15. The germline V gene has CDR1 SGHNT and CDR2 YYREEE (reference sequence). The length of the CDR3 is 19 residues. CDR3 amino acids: CASSGTQDHGTSGYNEQFF. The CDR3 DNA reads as TGTGCCAGCAGCGGTACACAGGACCACGGGACTAGCGGCTACAATGAGCAGTTCTTC.

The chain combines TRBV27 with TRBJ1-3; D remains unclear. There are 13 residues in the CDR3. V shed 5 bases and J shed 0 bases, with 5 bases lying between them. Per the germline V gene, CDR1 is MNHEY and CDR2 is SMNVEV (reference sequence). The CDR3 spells CASSINSGNTIYF. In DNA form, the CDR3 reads TGTGCCAGCAGTATCAACTCTGGAAACACCATATATTTT.

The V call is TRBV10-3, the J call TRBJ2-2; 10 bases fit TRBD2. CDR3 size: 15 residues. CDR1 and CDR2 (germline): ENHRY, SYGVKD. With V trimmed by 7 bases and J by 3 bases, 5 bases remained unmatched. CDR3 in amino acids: CAIKAGGPDTGELFF. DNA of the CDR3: TGTGCCATCAAAGCGGGAGGGCCGGACACCGGGGAGCTGTTTTTT.

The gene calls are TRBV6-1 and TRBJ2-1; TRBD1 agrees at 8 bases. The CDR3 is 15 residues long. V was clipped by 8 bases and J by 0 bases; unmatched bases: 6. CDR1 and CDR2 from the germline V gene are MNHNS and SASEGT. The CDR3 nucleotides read TGTGCCAGCCCTAGACAGGGGAGCTCCTACAATGAGCAGTTCTTC. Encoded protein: CASPRQGSSYNEQFF.

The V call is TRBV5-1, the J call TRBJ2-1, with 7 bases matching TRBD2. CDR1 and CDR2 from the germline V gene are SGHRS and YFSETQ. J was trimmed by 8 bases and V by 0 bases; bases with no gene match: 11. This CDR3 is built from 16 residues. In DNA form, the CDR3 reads TGCGCCAGCAGCTTGGTGGGGAGCGGGAACATTCATGAGCAGTTCTTC. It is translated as CASSLVGSGNIHEQFF.

CDR3 coding DNA: TGTGCCAGCAGTGAATACCGGACTAGCGGACGCACAGATACGCAGTATTTT. Residues: CASSEYRTSGRTDTQYF. The chain uses TRBV25-1 and TRBJ2-3; 10 bases map to TRBD2. J lost 1 base, V lost 0 bases, and 4 bases had no gene match. The germline V gene has CDR1 MGHDK and CDR2 SYGVNS. There are 17 residues in the CDR3.

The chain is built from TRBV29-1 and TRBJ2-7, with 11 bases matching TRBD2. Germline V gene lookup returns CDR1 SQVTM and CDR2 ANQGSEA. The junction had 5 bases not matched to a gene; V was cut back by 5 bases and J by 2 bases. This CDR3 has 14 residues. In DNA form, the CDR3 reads TGCAGCGTTCAATTAGCGGGAGGGGCCTACGAGCAGTACTTC. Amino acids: CSVQLAGGAYEQYF.